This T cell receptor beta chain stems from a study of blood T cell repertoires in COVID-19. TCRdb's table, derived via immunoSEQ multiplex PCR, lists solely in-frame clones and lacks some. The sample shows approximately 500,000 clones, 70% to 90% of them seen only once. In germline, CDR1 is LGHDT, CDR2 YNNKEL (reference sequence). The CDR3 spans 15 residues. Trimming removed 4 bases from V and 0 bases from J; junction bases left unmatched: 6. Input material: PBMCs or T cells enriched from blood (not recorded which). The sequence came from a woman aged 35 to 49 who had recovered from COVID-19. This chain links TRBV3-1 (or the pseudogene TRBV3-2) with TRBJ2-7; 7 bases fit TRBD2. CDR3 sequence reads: CASSLTSVYSYEQYF. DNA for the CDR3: TGTGCCAGCAGCCTTACTAGCGTCTACTCCTACGAGCAGTACTTC.